A selection of T cell receptor beta chains follows, all from one sample in a study of T cells expressing NK-cell markers. TCRdb reprocessed the 5' RACE reads; each CDR3 protein has one entry and no DNA is given. This listing includes 350,000 to 400,000 distinct CDR3 sequences. Sequencing was carried out using blood T cells: a sorted CD56 or NKG2C T cell subset, CD4+ or CD8+ T cells, or bulk PBMC T cells (not recorded which). The receptors were gathered from a woman between 50 and 59 years old in good health. The CDR3 runs from the conserved cysteine through the conserved F or W.

V: TRBV11-2; J: TRBJ2-5; CDR3: CASSSPGQGAGETQYF
V: TRBV30; J: TRBJ1-2; CDR3: CAWSVQEDHVTF
V: TRBV30; J: TRBJ2-5; CDR3: CAWSGQGWKETQYF
V: TRBV5-1; J: TRBJ2-1; CDR3: CASSPGTTWQFF
V: TRBV12-3/TRBV12-4; J: TRBJ2-5; CDR3: CASSFRDRETQYF
V: TRBV6-2/TRBV6-3; J: TRBJ2-2; CDR3: CASRSGRAAGELFF
V: TRBV5-1; J: TRBJ2-7; CDR3: CASSLREGSEQYF
V: TRBV29-1; J: TRBJ2-2; CDR3: CSARQGPTGELFF
V: TRBV5-1; J: TRBJ2-7; CDR3: CASSEGQGVREQYF
V: TRBV5-1; J: TRBJ2-7; CDR3: CASSSRGRYEQYF
V: TRBV7-9; J: TRBJ2-1; CDR3: CASSVTGQGLGEQFF
V: TRBV20-1; J: TRBJ1-1; CDR3: CSAREPKTVSALNTEAFF
V: TRBV4-1; J: TRBJ2-7; CDR3: CASSQEGPIYYEQYF
V: TRBV10-3; J: TRBJ1-2; CDR3: CAISEFGRQGNYGYTF
V: TRBV20-1; J: TRBJ2-7; CDR3: CSASQGTWQYF
V: TRBV7-9; J: TRBJ2-5; CDR3: CASSLGTAGQETQYF
V: TRBV4-2; J: TRBJ2-1; CDR3: CASSHERSYNEQFF
V: TRBV24-1; J: TRBJ1-2; CDR3: CATSDSQTGGADGYTF
V: TRBV12-3/TRBV12-4; J: TRBJ2-7; CDR3: CASSFSSISLTEQYF
V: TRBV20-1; J: TRBJ2-5; CDR3: CSATPGQWETQYF
V: TRBV3-1; J: TRBJ2-3; CDR3: CASSTRLAGIPDTQYF
V: TRBV10-3; J: TRBJ2-5; CDR3: CAIRDSASETQYF